Shown below are 13 T cell receptor beta chains from a single sample sequenced in a study of blood T cells in healthy people across ages (dated by TCRdb to 2014 to 2015). Receptor amplification or capture employed 5' RACE. TCRdb shows the sequencer as Illumina HiSeq 2500. A second PCR of about 7 to 12 cycles was run with a J-beta primer mix and a sample-barcoded 5' primer. TCRdb reran the public reads through fastp at Q25 and MiXCR, keeping productive beta chains. CDR3 protein sequences are deduplicated, and each keeps its most common genes and DNA. The sample table shows 600,000 or so distinct CDR3 sequences, and less than 60% are seen once. The top ten hold 20% to 25% of the sample. The sample comprised blood. The source is an elderly man in good health.

This clonotype was seen at least ten times. A clone one base away is much larger, so this may be a read error. The chain employs TRBV6-5 and TRBJ2-3; D may correspond to TRBD1 or TRBD2 (6 bases each). Germline CDR1 reads MNHEY; CDR2 reads SVGAGI. Trimming took off 6 bases at V and 5 bases at J, with 9 bases between the two ends. This CDR3 region has 12 residues. CDR3 amino acids: CASRGGKDTQYF. In DNA, the CDR3 is TGTGCCAGCAGGGGGGGCAAAGATACGCAGTATTTT.

This clonotype was counted only a few times. This chain links TRBV20-1 with TRBJ2-4; no firm D call. This CDR3 contains 15 residues. Trimming took off 2 bases at V and 6 bases at J, with 17 bases between the two ends. Germline CDR1 and CDR2: DFQATT and SNEGSKA (reference sequence). The CDR3 sequence: CSARPFDGLGNIQYF. The CDR3 coding sequence is TGCAGTGCTAGACCTTTCGACGGGCTGGGAAACATTCAGTACTTC.

V gene TRBV29-1 combines with J gene TRBJ2-5; TRBD1 agrees at 10 bases. V was pared by 4 bases and J by 11 bases, with 7 bases of the junction left unmatched. CDR3 size: 12 residues. Germline values: CDR1 SQVTM, CDR2 ANQGSEA. The CDR3 sequence: CSVGQGAREQYF. The CDR3 nucleotides read TGCAGCGTTGGACAGGGGGCGCGTGAGCAGTACTTC.

The J gene is TRBJ2-7, the V gene TRBV21-1. TRBV21-1 is a recognized pseudogene. This CDR3 has 15 residues. CDR3 sequence (DNA): TGTGCCAGCAGCAACGCCCGGACGGGTCCCTACGAGCAGTACTTC. Amino acids: CASSNARTGPYEQYF.

This chain joins TRBV20-1 and TRBJ2-1; the match to TRBD2 covers 7 bases. The J call is in doubt because the DNA end fits TRBJ2-7 better. This CDR3 contains 13 residues. Germline V gene data show CDR1 as DFQATT and CDR2 as SNEGSKA (reference sequence). CDR3 in amino acids: CSATGLGHVEQYF. CDR3 coding DNA: TGCAGTGCCACCGGACTAGGGCATGTCGAGCAGTACTTC.

This clonotype was observed a few times. Here the CDR3 reads CASSAPGQGADTGELFF. The CDR3 region has the DNA TGTGCCAGCAGTGCCCCGGGACAGGGGGCAGACACCGGGGAGCTGTTTTTT. V usage is TRBV6-1 and J usage is TRBJ2-2, with 12 nucleotides matching TRBD1. CDR3 length: 17 residues. Trimming at V came to 4 bases and at J to 3 bases, leaving 6 bases not matched to a gene. Germline V lookup: CDR1 MNHNS, CDR2 SASEGT.

The chain links TRBV10-3 to TRBJ2-3; the D gene is possibly TRBD2 (6 bases). This CDR3 is 14 amino acids long. Germline V gene lookup returns CDR1 ENHRY and CDR2 SYGVKD. V lost 5 bases and J lost 1, with 10 bases in between. The CDR3 DNA follows: TGTGCCATCAGTACTAGCTCGCGCACAGATACGCAGTATTTT. Translated: CAISTSSRTDTQYF.

This clonotype was seen once. The J gene is TRBJ2-3, the V gene TRBV28; no firm D call. Trimming took 6 bases from V and 8 from J, leaving 15 bases between them. The CDR3 is 13 residues long. Germline values: CDR1 MDHEN, CDR2 SYDVKM. The CDR3 loop reads CASSFPVPGTQYF. Written as DNA, the CDR3 is TGTGCCAGCAGCTTCCCGGTTCCGGGTACGCAGTATTTT.

The table lists this clonotype with a count of one. The rearrangement joins TRBV20-1 to TRBJ2-5, with D unclear. Germline loops: CDR1 DFQATT, CDR2 SNEGSKA (reference sequence). The CDR3 is made up of 15 amino acids. V shed 0 bases and J shed 1 base, with 12 bases lying between them. The CDR3 sequence: CSAREWRTPQETQYF. The DNA for the CDR3 is TGCAGTGCTAGAGAATGGCGCACTCCCCAAGAGACCCAGTACTTC.

The rearrangement links TRBV20-1 to TRBJ2-1, with 8 nucleotides matching TRBD1. The CDR3 spans 15 residues. The J segment lost 5 bases and the V segment lost 0 bases, leaving 6 bases of the junction unmatched. Germline-derived CDR1 and CDR2 are DFQATT and SNEGSKA (reference sequence). Here the CDR3 reads CSARDLQGGNNEQFF. The CDR3 bases are TGCAGTGCTAGAGATCTACAGGGGGGTAACAATGAGCAGTTCTTC.

The chain couples TRBV29-1 to TRBJ2-1, with no clear D. Between the trimmed V and J ends, which lost 4 bases and 5 bases, there was a span of 12 bases. Germline CDR1 and CDR2: SQVTM and ANQGSEA. The CDR3 has 13 residues. The CDR3 DNA follows: TGCAGCGTTGGACGGGTGGGTAACAATGAGCAGTTCTTC. Translated: CSVGRVGNNEQFF.

The chain employs TRBV27 and TRBJ2-1; D possibly matches TRBD1 or TRBD2 (5 bases each). V lost 0 bases to trimming and J lost 6 bases, with 6 bases between them. This CDR3 comprises 13 residues. The V gene's germline CDR1 is MNHEY and CDR2 SMNVEV (reference sequence). The CDR3 DNA reads TGTGCCAGCAGTTTATCGGGACGCAATGAGCAGTTCTTC. Encoded protein: CASSLSGRNEQFF.

About this clonotype itself: A junction end diverges from the germline sequence, so it may reflect a read error. V and J are TRBV11-3 and TRBJ1-1; D is undetermined. The CDR3 has 13 residues. CDR1 and CDR2 (germline): SGHNT, YENEEA. The DNA of the CDR3 is TGTACCAGCAGCATCGGACGGAACACTGAAGCTTTCTTT. Translation: CTSSIGRNTEAFF. Supplemented by reference TRBV11-3 and TRBJ1-1, the full variable domain reads EAGVVQSPRYKIIEKKQPVAFWCNPISGHNTLYWYLQNLGQGPELLIRYENEEAVDDSQLPKDRFSAERLKGVDSTLKIQPAELGDSAVYLCTSSIGRNTEAFFGQGTRLTVV.